This T cell receptor beta chain is drawn from a study of blood T cell repertoires in COVID-19. Study-level information: Spain, Italy and the United States supplied samples that represented acute and convalescent COVID-19. Nucleic acid was either cDNA or gDNA, and it came from T cells, B-cell-depleted T cells, or PBMCs.

In the source study's methods: Reference gene primer amplification gave nucleated cell count estimates. Only in-frame clones appear in the TCRdb table, and some are missing; sequencing was by immunoSEQ multiplex PCR. V, J and clone size are taken as reported in that table, and D and trimming were inferred from the DNA itself. The sample gives 250,000 to 300,000 clones, more than 70% of which show up once; 0.99% is in the top ten. Trimming removed 4 bases at V and 7 bases at J, with 5 bases between. The CDR3 has 9 residues. Germline CDR1 reads SQVTM; CDR2 reads ANQGSEA. Sequenced sample: peripheral blood. The J gene is TRBJ2-7, the V gene TRBV29-1; D unclear. This receptor was obtained from a woman aged 35 to 49 who had recovered from COVID-19. Here the CDR3 DNA reads TGCAGCGTTGGTCCGGAGCAGTACTTC. This gives the protein CSVGPEQYF.